The rows below give T cell receptor beta chains drawn from one sample of a study of T cells in Graves' hyperthyroidism and ophthalmopathy. TCRdb reanalysed the multiplex PCR reads using MiXCR and keeps one entry per CDR3 protein. The data show about 400,000 distinct CDR3 sequences, about 14% seen once. The sequencing input was blood. The receptors were sampled from a man aged 50 to 59 with Graves' ophthalmopathy. CDR3s include the opening cysteine and the closing phenylalanine or tryptophan. D genes are given only for firm matches. Expanded clones get a size class; other rows say once, few or many, or leave the size out.

V: TRBV5-4
D: NA
size: few
J: TRBJ2-1
CDR3: CASSLGGLASYNEQFF
DNA: TGTGCCAGCAGCTTGGGCGGTCTAGCGAGCTACAATGAGCAGTTCTTC

V: TRBV6-5
D: NA
size: few
J: TRBJ1-1
CDR3: CASSYGVGLVNTEAFF
DNA: TGTGCCAGCAGTTACGGGGTTGGCCTGGTAAACACTGAAGCTTTCTTT

V: TRBV5-6
D: TRBD2
size: many
J: TRBJ2-7
CDR3: CASSLVTSDSYEQYF
DNA: TGTGCCAGCAGCTTGGTGACTAGCGACTCCTACGAGCAGTACTTC

V: TRBV29-1
D: NA
size: few
J: TRBJ1-5
CDR3: CSARDGNRDPQHF
DNA: TGCAGCGCCCGGGACGGGAACAGGGACCCCCAGCATTTT

V: TRBV20-1
D: NA
size: few
J: TRBJ1-2
CDR3: CSAKKGNGGYTF
DNA: TGCAGTGCTAAAAAGGGGAATGGCGGCTACACCTTC

V: TRBV9
D: TRBD2
size: few
J: TRBJ2-1
CDR3: CASSPVAGNNEQFF
DNA: TGTGCCAGCAGCCCAGTAGCGGGAAACAATGAGCAGTTCTTC

V: TRBV5-1
D: NA
size: many
J: TRBJ1-1
CDR3: CASSLRGGGTEAFF
DNA: TGCGCCAGCAGCTTGAGGGGAGGAGGCACTGAAGCTTTCTTT

V: TRBV19
D: NA
size: NA
J: TRBJ1-5
CDR3: CASRSRESSNQPQHF
DNA: TGTGCCAGTAGAAGCCGGGAGAGTAGCAATCAGCCCCAGCATTTT

V: TRBV6-2/TRBV6-3
D: TRBD2
size: NA
J: TRBJ2-4
CDR3: CASSSVTSGAKNIQYF
DNA: TGTGCCAGCAGTTCTGTGACTAGCGGAGCCAAAAACATTCAGTACTTC

V: TRBV19
D: TRBD1
size: NA
J: TRBJ1-5
CDR3: CASSISGQAQPQHF
DNA: TGTGCCAGTAGTATTTCCGGACAGGCTCAGCCCCAGCATTTT

V: TRBV3-1
D: NA
size: many
J: TRBJ2-1
CDR3: CASSQDLGIPYNEQFF
DNA: TGTGCCAGCAGCCAAGATCTCGGAATCCCTTACAATGAGCAGTTCTTC

V: TRBV18
D: TRBD2
size: many
J: TRBJ2-1
CDR3: CASSPRTSRGYNEQFF
DNA: TGTGCCAGCTCACCCCGGACTAGCCGGGGTTACAATGAGCAGTTCTTC

V: TRBV5-1
D: TRBD1
size: few
J: TRBJ2-5
CDR3: CASSGTGGGETQYF
DNA: TGCGCCAGCAGCGGGACAGGGGGCGGAGAGACCCAGTACTTC

V: TRBV12-3/TRBV12-4
D: TRBD2
size: NA
J: TRBJ2-7
CDR3: CASSTSGTYEQYF
DNA: TGTGCCAGCAGCACCAGCGGGACCTACGAGCAGTACTTC

V: TRBV9
D: TRBD2
size: NA
J: TRBJ2-1
CDR3: CASSLGPSGGSVYNEQFF
DNA: TGTGCCAGCAGCCTCGGCCCATCCGGCGGGAGCGTTTACAATGAGCAGTTCTTC

V: TRBV12-3/TRBV12-4
D: NA
size: few
J: TRBJ2-1
CDR3: CASSFRLERYNEQFF
DNA: TGTGCCAGCAGTTTTCGACTAGAGAGGTACAATGAGCAGTTCTTC